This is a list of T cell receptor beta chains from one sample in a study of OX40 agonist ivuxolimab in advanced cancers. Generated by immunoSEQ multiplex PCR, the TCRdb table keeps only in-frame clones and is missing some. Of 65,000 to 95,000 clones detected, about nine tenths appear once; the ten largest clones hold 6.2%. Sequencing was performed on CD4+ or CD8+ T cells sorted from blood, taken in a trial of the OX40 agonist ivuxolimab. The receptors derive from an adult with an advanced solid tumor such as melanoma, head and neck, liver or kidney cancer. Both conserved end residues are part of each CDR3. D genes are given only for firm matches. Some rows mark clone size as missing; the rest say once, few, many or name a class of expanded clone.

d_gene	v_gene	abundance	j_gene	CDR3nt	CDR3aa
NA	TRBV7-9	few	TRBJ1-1	TGTGCCAGCAGCTTAGATGTTCAGGTAGACACTGAAGCTTTCTTT	CASSLDVQVDTEAFF
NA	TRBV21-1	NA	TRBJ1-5	TGTGCCAGCAGCAAGGCGATCAATCAGCCCCAGCATTTT	CASSKAINQPQHF
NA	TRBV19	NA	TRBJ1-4	TGTGCCACTTCCCCACAGTTCCTTAATGAAAAACTGTTTTTT	CATSPQFLNEKLFF
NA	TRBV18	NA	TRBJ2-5	TGTGCCAGCTCATTCGGGAATCTAGCAGTAGGTGAAGAGACCCAGTACTTC	CASSFGNLAVGEETQYF
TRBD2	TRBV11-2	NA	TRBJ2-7	TGTGCCAGCAGCTACGGGACTAGCGGGGTTAGCTCCTACGAGCAGTACTTC	CASSYGTSGVSSYEQYF
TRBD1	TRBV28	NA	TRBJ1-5	TGTGCCAGCAGAACAGGGGGCAATCAGCCCCAGCATTTT	CASRTGGNQPQHF
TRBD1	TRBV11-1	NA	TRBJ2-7	TGTGCCAGCAGCTTCGGGACAGGATTTTCCTACGAGCAGTACTTC	CASSFGTGFSYEQYF
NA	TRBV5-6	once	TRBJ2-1	TGTGCCAGCAGCCCCCCCCTGCGAGGGGCTTACAATGAGCAGTTCTTC	CASSPPLRGAYNEQFF
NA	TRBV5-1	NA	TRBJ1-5	TGCGCCAGCAGCTTGGTGGGGGGGCTGAATCAGCCCCAGCATTTT	CASSLVGGLNQPQHF
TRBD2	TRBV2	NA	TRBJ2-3	TGTGCCAGCACCCCGGGACTAGGAGGGACAGATACGCAGTATTTT	CASTPGLGGTDTQYF
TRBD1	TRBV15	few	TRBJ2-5	TGTGCCACCAGCTGGACAGGGGGGCAAGAGACCCAGTACTTC	CATSWTGGQETQYF
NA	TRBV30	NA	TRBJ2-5	TGTGCCTTAACCGGAAGGACCAGGGTTCTCGAGACCCAGTACTTC	CALTGRTRVLETQYF
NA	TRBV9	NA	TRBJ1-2	TGTGCCAGCAGCGGGGGGAGGGAGAGGGCTAACTATGGCTACACCTTC	CASSGGRERANYGYTF
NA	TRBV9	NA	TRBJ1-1	TGTGCCAGACTGAGAGGGCCCATGAACACTGAAGCTTTCTTT	CARLRGPMNTEAFF
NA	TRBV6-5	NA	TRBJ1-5	TGTGCCAGCAGTCTACTCAGCTGGGGGAATCAGCCCCAGCATTTT	CASSLLSWGNQPQHF
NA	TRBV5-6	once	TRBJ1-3	TGTGCCAGCCAGACAGGTCTTGGAAACACCATATATTTT	CASQTGLGNTIYF
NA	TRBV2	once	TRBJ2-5	TGTGCCAGCAGTGGGGGAAGAACCGGGACCCAGTACTTC	CASSGGRTGTQYF
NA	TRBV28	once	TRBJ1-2	TGTGCCAGCAGTTGGGCCAGGGAGGATGGCTACACCTTC	CASSWAREDGYTF
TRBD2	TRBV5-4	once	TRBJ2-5	TGTGCCAGCACCCCCGGGAGGGGGGACCTGGGGGAGACCCAGTACTTC	CASTPGRGDLGETQYF
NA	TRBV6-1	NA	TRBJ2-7	TGTGCCAGCAGTGAAATGGGCAGATCCCGGTACGAGCAGTACTTC	CASSEMGRSRYEQYF
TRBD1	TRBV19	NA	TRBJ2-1	TGTGCCAGTGAAGACAGGGGGCAAGGTGAGCAGTTCTTC	CASEDRGQGEQFF
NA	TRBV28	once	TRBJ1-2	TGTGCCAGCAGCTTCCTAGGGGCGCTAAATGGCTACACCTTC	CASSFLGALNGYTF
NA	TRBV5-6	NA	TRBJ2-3	TGTGCCAGCAGCTTGGCCAGCCGCACAGATACGCAGTATTTT	CASSLASRTDTQYF
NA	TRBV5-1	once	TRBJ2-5	TGCGCCAGCAGCTTGGGTTCCCGTGGGGAGACCCAGTACTTC	CASSLGSRGETQYF
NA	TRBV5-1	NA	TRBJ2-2	TGCGCCAGCAGCTTGGGTGCTAGATCGAACACCGGGGAGCTGTTTTTT	CASSLGARSNTGELFF
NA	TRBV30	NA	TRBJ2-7	TGTGCCTGGAGTATAACTAGCCACGAGCAGTACTTC	CAWSITSHEQYF
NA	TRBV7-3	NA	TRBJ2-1	TGTGCCAGCAGCTTCAGTGACGGGGGTGAGCAGTTCTTC	CASSFSDGGEQFF
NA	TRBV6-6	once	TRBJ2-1	TGTGCCAGCCAAAGGGGGGGCGAGCAGTTCTTC	CASQRGGEQFF
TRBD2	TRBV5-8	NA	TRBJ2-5	TGTGCCAGCAGCCGCGGTCCAGGGACTAGCGCCCAAGAGACCCAGTACTTC	CASSRGPGTSAQETQYF
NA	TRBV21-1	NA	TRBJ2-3	TGTGCCAGCAGCAAAGCGCTTTTGAGGACTAGCGGTAGTACAGATACGCAGTATTTT	CASSKALLRTSGSTDTQYF
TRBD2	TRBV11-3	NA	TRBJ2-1	TGTGCCAGCAGCGGCGGGACTAGCGGGAGGTCGCCCTACAATGAGCAGTTCTTC	CASSGGTSGRSPYNEQFF
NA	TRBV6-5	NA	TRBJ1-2	TGTGCCAGCGTTGACCCGGGGAAGGGCTACACCTTC	CASVDPGKGYTF
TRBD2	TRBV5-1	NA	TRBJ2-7	TGCGCCAGCAGCTTGGTTTCTAGCGGAAACTACGAGCAGTACTTC	CASSLVSSGNYEQYF
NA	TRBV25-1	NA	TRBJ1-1	TGTGCCAGCAGTGAATGGGGCCAGGGCGAAGCTTTCTTT	CASSEWGQGEAFF
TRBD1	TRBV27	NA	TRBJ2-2	TGTGCCAGCAGTTTTAGGACAGGGGTTACCGGGGAGCTGTTTTTT	CASSFRTGVTGELFF
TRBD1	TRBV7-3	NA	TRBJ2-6	TGTGCCAGCAGCCGGGGACAGCGCTCTGGGGCCAACGTCCTGACTTTC	CASSRGQRSGANVLTF
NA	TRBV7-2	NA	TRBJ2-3	TGTGCCAGCAGCCCTGGGGGGGGCAGCACAGATACGCAGTATTTT	CASSPGGGSTDTQYF
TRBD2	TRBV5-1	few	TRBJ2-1	TGCGCCAGCAGCTCCTCGACTAGCGGGGGCCAGGGTGAGCAGTTCTTC	CASSSSTSGGQGEQFF
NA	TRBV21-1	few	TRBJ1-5	TGTGCCAGCAGCCCCACATACCAGCCCCAGCATTTT	CASSPTYQPQHF
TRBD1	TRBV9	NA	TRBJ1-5	TGTGCCAGCAGCGCCGACGGACAGGGGCATCAGCCCCAGCATTTT	CASSADGQGHQPQHF
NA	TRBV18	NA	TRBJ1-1	TGTGCCAGCTCACCGGGAATGAACACTGAAGCTTTCTTT	CASSPGMNTEAFF
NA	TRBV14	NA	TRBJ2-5	TGTGCCAGCAGCCAAGGTGCGGCGGGGATTTTTGGAGAGACCCAGTACTTC	CASSQGAAGIFGETQYF
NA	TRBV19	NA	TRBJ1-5	TGTGCCAGTAGTATCGGGCCGTGGGCGGGGGATGATCAGCCCCAGCATTTT	CASSIGPWAGDDQPQHF
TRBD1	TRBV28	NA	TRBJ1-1	TGTGCCAGCAAAGGGACAGTAGGATCCACTGAAGCTTTCTTT	CASKGTVGSTEAFF
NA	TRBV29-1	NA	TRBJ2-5	TGCAGCGTTGACTCCCCGATAGCGCAAGAGACCCAGTACTTC	CSVDSPIAQETQYF
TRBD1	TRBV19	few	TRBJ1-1	TGTGCCAGTATACCGAGGGGGACAGGGAACACTGAAGCTTTCTTT	CASIPRGTGNTEAFF
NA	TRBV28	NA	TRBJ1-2	TGTGCCAGCAGTAAAGGGGGGGCCCTCTACACCTTC	CASSKGGALYTF
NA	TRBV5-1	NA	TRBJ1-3	TGCGCCAGCAGCTTGGCTGGCACCGTCTCTGGAAACACCATATATTTT	CASSLAGTVSGNTIYF
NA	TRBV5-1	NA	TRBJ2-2	TGCGCCAGCAGCTTGGATTCAGGGGACACCGGGGAGCTGTTTTTT	CASSLDSGDTGELFF
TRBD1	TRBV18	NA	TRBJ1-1	TGTGCCAGCTCACGGGGACAGGGGAACACTGAAGCTTTCTTT	CASSRGQGNTEAFF
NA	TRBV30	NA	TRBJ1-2	TGTGCCTGGAGATTTAACTATGGCTACACCTTC	CAWRFNYGYTF
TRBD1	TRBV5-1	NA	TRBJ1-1	TGCGCCAGCAGCATAGGACAGGGGGCGGTTGTGGGTGAAGCTTTCTTT	CASSIGQGAVVGEAFF
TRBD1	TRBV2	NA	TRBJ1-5	TGTGCCAGCAGGAGGGACAGGGGAGAGAATCAGCCCCAGCATTTT	CASRRDRGENQPQHF
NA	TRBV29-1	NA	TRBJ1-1	TGCAGCGTTGACCCGGAGATGAACACTGAAGCTTTCTTT	CSVDPEMNTEAFF
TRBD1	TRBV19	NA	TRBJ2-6	TGTGCCAGTAGCACAAAGACAGGGGTCTCCTCTGGGGCCAACGTCCTGACTTTC	CASSTKTGVSSGANVLTF
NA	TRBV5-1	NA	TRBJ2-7	TGCGCCAGCAGCTTGGGGGCGACAGGTACCTACGAGCAGTACTTC	CASSLGATGTYEQYF
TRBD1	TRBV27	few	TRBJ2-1	TGTGCCAGCAGTGGGCGGGGCCGGGACAGGGGGATAGGCTCCTACAATGAGCAGTTCTTC	CASSGRGRDRGIGSYNEQFF
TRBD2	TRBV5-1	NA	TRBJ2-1	TGCGCCAGCAGGGCGACTAGCGGGAGTATACATGAGCAGTTCTTC	CASRATSGSIHEQFF
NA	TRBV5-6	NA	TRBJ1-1	TGTGCCAGCAGCTTCGCGGGGGGCATGGGGAACACTGAAGCTTTCTTT	CASSFAGGMGNTEAFF